The source of this T cell receptor beta chain is a study of blood T cell repertoires in COVID-19 (dated by TCRdb to 2020 to 2022). Notes on the research overall: Samples from collaborators originated in the United States, Italy and Spain and spanned both the acute and convalescent phases of COVID-19. The material from the prospective study consisted of cDNA or gDNA derived from T cells, B-cell-depleted T cells, or PBMCs. Subjects who had been exposed to COVID-19, were actively infected with it, or had recovered from it provided the deeply sampled blood TCRbeta repertoires that made up the dataset. The repertoires were released in a freely available public database intended as a resource for research on the immune response to SARS-CoV-2. The samples were drawn from the first 160 participants of the ongoing ImmuneRACE study and from under 1,500 subjects provided by 6 global collaborators. Nearly every sample came with metadata listing a de-identified subject ID, COVID-19 status, age in years and sex. HLA class I and class II types, where available, came from metadata supplied by the sample provider rather than from assay-based typing.

The CDR3 measures 16 amino acids from cysteine to phenylalanine. Only CDR3 DNA remains: 48 bases, in frame from the first base. The germline V gene (reference sequence) sets CDR1 to MNHNY and CDR2 to SVGAGI. The trim is 0 bases for V and 4 bases for J, with a gap of 16 bases between the germline ends. On this clone: Its antigen is still unknown. No base quality information exists; no much larger clone differs at one position.

The full study reports these points: The quantity of clinical and demographic metadata differed by source and by participant and was supplied without curation.

The immunoSEQ Assay, a bias-controlled multiplex PCR, was used to amplify TCRbeta CDR3 regions from genomic DNA. The authors processed their data as follows. Within the assay, amplification of reference gene primers was used to estimate how many nucleated cells each sample contained. To quantify the absolute abundance of each unique TCRbeta CDR3 rearrangement, sequence reads were collapsed and filtered. Productive Simpson clonality was computed per sample as the square root of Simpson's diversity index over productive rearrangements. TCRdb's version of the immuneACCESS table is confined to in-frame rearrangements and falls short of the full clone set. An unresolved V gene accounts for under half of the shortfall where checked; the remainder is of unknown origin. The V and J calls and clone size were taken over from that table, and D and trimming were inferred from the DNA. In all, the sample holds roughly 670,000 clones, and 90% of those were seen once. Clones ranked in the top ten supply about 0.24% of the sample.

Collaborating institutions collected whole blood in K2EDTA tubes following their own protocols. Collaborator samples were shipped for TCRbeta analysis as frozen whole blood, isolated PBMCs, or DNA extracted from either sample type. Recombination joined TRBV6-6 with TRBJ2-7, with a tentative D gene TRBD1 over 5 matching bases. The source is a woman between 18 and 30 years old with acute or convalescent COVID-19. Source material: peripheral blood. The DNA sequence is as follows: TGTGCCAGCAGTTACTCCGGTCAGGGTAAGCTGTACGAGCAGTACTTC. This translates into CASSYSGQGKLYEQYF.